Shown below are 23 T cell receptor beta chains from a single sample sequenced in a study of cytomegalovirus exposure and HLA in healthy donors. TCRdb's table, derived via immunoSEQ multiplex PCR, lists solely in-frame clones and lacks some. In the table there are around 240,000 clones, roughly 89% of which are singletons. Sequencing was done on a sample of PBMCs. These receptors all come from a woman aged 18-29 years in good health and CMV-seronegative.

This clone was observed a single time. The chain links TRBV5-6 to TRBJ2-3; D gene ambiguous. This CDR3 spans 16 amino acids. Germline V CDR1 and CDR2: SGHDT, YYEEEE. Trimming left V 3 bases short and J 7 bases short, with 21 bases between. Written as DNA, the CDR3 is TGTGCCAGCAGCTCCGGCGTGGAACTGCAACTATATACGCAGTATTTT. This gives the protein CASSSGVELQLYTQYF.

A single count supports this clone. V and J are TRBV19 and TRBJ1-4; 8 bases agree with TRBD1. Germline trimming cut 4 bases from V and 7 bases from J; bases unmatched to any gene: 5. The CDR3 is 14 amino acids. Germline values: CDR1 LNHDA, CDR2 SQIVND (reference sequence). The CDR3 loop is CASSTRGRVEKLFF. Written as DNA, the CDR3 is TGTGCCAGTAGTACCAGGGGGCGAGTTGAAAAACTGTTTTTT.

This clone appeared once. The rearrangement joins TRBV9 to TRBJ2-5, with D possibly TRBD1 on 6 matching bases. In germline, CDR1 is SGDLS, CDR2 YYNGEE. The germline V and J ends were trimmed by 4 bases and 0 bases, with 13 bases remaining between them. The CDR3 has 15 amino acids. CDR3 residues: CASSPRTEHQETQYF. In nucleotides, the CDR3 is TGTGCCAGCAGCCCTAGGACAGAGCACCAAGAGACCCAGTACTTC.

The chain combines TRBV4-1 with TRBJ1-4, with TRBD1 identical over 9 bases. CDR3 length: 16 residues. With 5 bases clipped from V and 5 bases from J, the junction kept 9 bases outside the gene matches. Germline V gene data show CDR1 as MGHRA and CDR2 as YSYEKL. CDR3 sequence reads: CASSVQTGGRNEKLFF. The CDR3, as DNA: TGCGCCAGCAGCGTACAGACAGGGGGACGGAATGAAAAACTGTTTTTT.

V gene TRBV6-5 combines with J gene TRBJ2-5, with 8 nucleotides matching TRBD1. CDR1 is MNHEY and CDR2 is SVGAGI in the germline V gene. The CDR3 spans 16 residues. V trimming: 2 bases; J trimming: 2 bases; junction bases outside the gene matches: 7. The CDR3 DNA reads as TGTGCCAGCAGTTACGCCGGGACAGGAAGGCAAGAGACCCAGTACTTC. It codes for CASSYAGTGRQETQYF.

The chain joins TRBV28 to TRBJ1-1; 9 bases agree with TRBD1. The CDR3 consists of 15 residues. The germline CDR1 and CDR2 sequences are MDHEN and SYDVKM. The trim removed 10 bases at V and 5 bases at J, leaving 14 bases unmatched. CDR3 amino acids: CAIRGEQGAGTEAFF. The CDR3 DNA follows: TGTGCCATCAGAGGCGAACAGGGGGCTGGTACTGAAGCTTTCTTT.

This CDR3 reads CASSLAGGPNTEAFF. The CDR3 DNA reads as TGCGCCAGCAGCTTGGCAGGGGGACCGAACACTGAAGCTTTCTTT. The chain joins TRBV5-1 to TRBJ1-1; 7 nucleotides agree with TRBD1. The CDR3 sequence is 15 residues long. J was trimmed by 1 base and V by 0 bases; bases with no gene match: 3. Germline CDR1 and CDR2: SGHRS and YFSETQ.

V usage is TRBV30 and J usage is TRBJ1-4; D is unresolved. Trimming stripped 0 bases from V and 5 bases from J, with 19 bases between. The CDR3 has 17 amino acids. Germline V gives CDR1 GTSNPN, CDR2 SVGIG (reference sequence). CDR3 sequence reads: CAWSVKLNSRRNEKLFF. For the CDR3, the DNA is TGTGCCTGGAGTGTTAAGCTTAACAGTCGGAGGAATGAAAAACTGTTTTTT.

This clone was detected once. The chain has TRBV4-1 and TRBJ1-1; D not certain. CDR3 length: 17 residues. The ends were cut back, 0 bases at V and 2 bases at J, with 16 bases in the middle. Germline loops: CDR1 MGHRA, CDR2 YSYEKL. CDR3 loop: CASSQDGTIPQNTEAFF. In nucleotides, the CDR3 is TGCGCCAGCAGCCAAGATGGCACAATCCCCCAAAACACTGAAGCTTTCTTT.

The rearrangement links TRBV19 to TRBJ1-6; D remains ambiguous. This CDR3 is built from 15 residues. Germline V gene lookup returns CDR1 LNHDA and CDR2 SQIVND (reference sequence). Trimming cost V 3 bases and J 7 bases, with 13 bases left between them. The DNA of the CDR3 is TGTGCCAGTAGTATTAGTTGGGGAGTGAATTCACCCCTCCACTTT. Amino acids: CASSISWGVNSPLHF. Filled out from reference TRBV19 and TRBJ1-6, the complete variable domain reads DGGITQSPKYLFRKEGQNVTLSCEQNLNHDAMYWYRQDPGQGLRLIYYSQIVNDFQKGDIAEGYSVSREKKESFPLTVTSAQKNPTAFYLCASSISWGVNSPLHFGNGTRLTVT.

The chain has TRBV27 and TRBJ2-3; 9 bases map to TRBD2. This CDR3 has 16 amino acids. Losses at the gene ends were 1 base for V and 3 bases for J; bases not matched to a gene: 5. Germline V CDR1 and CDR2: MNHEY, SMNVEV (reference sequence). CDR3 sequence: CASSLFVSGGTDTQYF. In DNA form, the CDR3 reads TGTGCCAGCAGTTTATTTGTTAGCGGGGGAACAGATACGCAGTATTTT.

This chain joins TRBV19 and TRBJ1-2, with TRBD1 matching over 9 bases. This CDR3 has 15 amino acids. The V gene end was trimmed by 5 bases and the J gene end by 3 bases; junction bases not matched to a gene: 7. Germline V CDR1 and CDR2: LNHDA, SQIVND (reference sequence). Here the CDR3 reads CASSLRQGEYYGYTF. CDR3 in DNA: TGTGCCAGTAGTTTAAGACAGGGGGAGTACTATGGCTACACCTTC. Complete variable domain (other parts from reference TRBV19 and TRBJ1-2): DGGITQSPKYLFRKEGQNVTLSCEQNLNHDAMYWYRQDPGQGLRLIYYSQIVNDFQKGDIAEGYSVSREKKESFPLTVTSAQKNPTAFYLCASSLRQGEYYGYTFGSGTRLTVV.

The chain combines TRBV7-9 with TRBJ2-5, with D tentatively TRBD2 (5 bases). Germline CDR1 and CDR2: SEHNR and FQNEAQ (reference sequence). Trimming removed 2 bases at V and 5 bases at J, with 9 bases between. The CDR3 is 13 residues long. CDR3 residues: CASSLIGGETQYF. CDR3 sequence (DNA): TGTGCCAGCAGCTTAATTGGCGGGGAGACCCAGTACTTC.

This chain uses TRBV28 with TRBJ2-3; possibly TRBD2 for D (6 bases). The CDR3 is 16 residues long. Per germline, CDR1 MDHEN and CDR2 SYDVKM. Trimming removed 5 bases at V and 0 bases at J, with 15 bases between. The CDR3 sequence: CASSRLGTSSTDTQYF. The CDR3 DNA is TGTGCCAGCAGTCGCCTCGGGACTTCTAGCACAGATACGCAGTATTTT.

The genes are TRBV6-6 and TRBJ2-5, with a weak D call TRBD1 (6 bases). This CDR3 comprises 13 residues. The V gene lost 6 bases and the J gene lost 5 bases, with 13 bases spanning the gap. CDR1 is MNHNY, CDR2 SVGAGI, per germline (reference sequence). The CDR3 bases are TGTGCCAGCAGCCACAGGGATATGGAGACCCAGTACTTC. Its protein is CASSHRDMETQYF.

To note about this clone: This same CDR3 is encoded by further DNA sequences in the sample. V gene TRBV5-1 combines with J gene TRBJ2-7; 8 bases fit TRBD1. V shed 4 bases and J 2 bases; nucleotides not matched to a gene: 5. The CDR3 is 14 amino acids. In germline, CDR1 is SGHRS, CDR2 YFSETQ. The CDR3: CASSRGQGAYEQYF. The CDR3 region has the DNA TGCGCCAGCAGCCGAGGACAGGGAGCCTACGAGCAGTACTTC.

The chain carries TRBV19 and TRBJ1-5; 8 nucleotides agree with TRBD1. The V gene end was trimmed by 2 bases and the J gene end by 5 bases; junction bases not matched to a gene: 2. This CDR3 comprises 14 residues. CDR1 is LNHDA, CDR2 SQIVND, per germline (reference sequence). CDR3 amino acids: CASSISTGDQPQHF. CDR3 coding DNA: TGTGCCAGTAGTATATCGACAGGGGATCAGCCCCAGCATTTT. The whole variable domain, remainder taken from reference TRBV19 and TRBJ1-5, is DGGITQSPKYLFRKEGQNVTLSCEQNLNHDAMYWYRQDPGQGLRLIYYSQIVNDFQKGDIAEGYSVSREKKESFPLTVTSAQKNPTAFYLCASSISTGDQPQHFGDGTRLSIL.

The V gene is TRBV29-1, the J gene TRBJ1-1, with a possible D match to TRBD1 (5 bases). CDR1 is SQVTM, CDR2 ANQGSEA, per germline. The length of the CDR3 is 13 residues. V lost 3 bases, J lost 5 bases, and 13 bases lay in between. The CDR3 is CSVESGAGTEAFF. CDR3 DNA: TGCAGCGTTGAGAGCGGGGCAGGGACTGAAGCTTTCTTT.

The rearrangement uses TRBV7-9 and TRBJ1-2; 7 nucleotides align to TRBD1. The CDR3 consists of 15 residues. From germline, CDR1 is SEHNR and CDR2 FQNEAQ (reference sequence). The V and J ends lost 11 bases and 8 bases, in that order; junction bases with no gene match: 20. The CDR3 nucleotides are TGTGCCGCGGGGTCAGACAGGGCACCGTATTTGGGCTACACCTTC. Residues: CAAGSDRAPYLGYTF.

This chain links TRBV6-5 with TRBJ1-4, with TRBD1 identical over 7 bases. This CDR3 comprises 14 residues. Trimming at V came to 4 bases and at J to 1 base, leaving 0 bases not matched to a gene. The germline V gene encodes CDR1 MNHEY and CDR2 SVGAGI. CDR3 in DNA: TGTGCCAGCAGTTGGGACAGAACTAATGAAAAACTGTTTTTT. Translation: CASSWDRTNEKLFF.

The rearrangement joins TRBV6-7 to TRBJ1-2; D call uncertain. TRBV6-7 is treated as an ORF (open reading frame) with a function not yet certain. The CDR3 spans 15 residues. The V end lost 2 bases, the J end lost 3 bases, and 13 bases lay between the germline ends. The CDR3 sequence: CASSYPLEGDYGYTF. CDR3 in DNA: TGTGCCAGCAGTTACCCCTTAGAGGGTGACTATGGCTACACCTTC.

V gene TRBV6-6 combines with J gene TRBJ2-5, with TRBD2 identical over 12 bases. The V gene's germline CDR1 is MNHNY and CDR2 SVGAGI (reference sequence). The CDR3 contains 14 residues. With 6 bases clipped from V and 5 bases from J, the junction kept 4 bases outside the gene matches. This CDR3 is CASRLAGGGETQYF. For the CDR3, the DNA is TGTGCCAGCAGACTAGCGGGGGGCGGGGAGACCCAGTACTTC.

This clone appeared a single time. The V call is TRBV5-1, the J call TRBJ2-5; 8 bases are shared with TRBD2. CDR3 size: 14 residues. The ends lost 3 bases at V and 5 bases at J; junction bases unmatched: 6. Germline CDR1 SGHRS, CDR2 YFSETQ. The CDR3 nucleotides read TGCGCCAGCAGCTCGGGAGGGTTAAGTGAGACCCAGTACTTC. Residues: CASSSGGLSETQYF.